This is a list of T cell receptor beta chains from one sample in a study of blood T cell repertoires in COVID-19. TCRdb's table, derived via immunoSEQ multiplex PCR, lists solely in-frame clones and lacks some. The sample lists more than 150,000 clones, 87% seen once, with around 2% in the top ten. The sequencing input was PBMCs or T cells enriched from blood (not recorded which). The receptors were gathered from a woman aged 25 to 39 who had recovered from COVID-19. Each CDR3 is given with its conserved first and last residue. Fields, in order: V gene, clone size, J gene, D gene, CDR3 DNA, CDR3 protein. D genes are given only for firm matches. The size entry is marked missing in some rows and otherwise reads once, few, many or a size class.

TRBV4-3	-	TRBJ2-4	TRBD2	TGCGCCAGCAGCCAACGAGGGGGACTAGCGGGAGTCGGCGCCAAAAACATTCAGTACTTC	CASSQRGGLAGVGAKNIQYF
TRBV27	few	TRBJ1-2	-	TGTGCCAGCAGTAGAGGCCGCTTCTATGGCTACACCTTC	CASSRGRFYGYTF
TRBV27	-	TRBJ2-7	TRBD2	TGTGCCAGCAGTCCCACGACTAGCGGCGAGCAGTACTTC	CASSPTTSGEQYF
TRBV4-2	-	TRBJ1-2	TRBD1	TGTGCCAGCAGCCGGCCCGGACAGGGAGGTGGCTACACCTTC	CASSRPGQGGGYTF
TRBV29-1	-	TRBJ2-4	TRBD1	TGCAGCGCTGGACAGGGGAGAGGCAAAAACATTCAGTACTTC	CSAGQGRGKNIQYF
TRBV7-2	-	TRBJ1-6	-	TGTGCCAGCAACCAGGGTATGAGTAATTCACCCCTCCACTTT	CASNQGMSNSPLHF
TRBV7-2	-	TRBJ1-1	-	TGTGCCAGCAGCTCCACCGGGGTGAGTGAAGCTTTCTTT	CASSSTGVSEAFF
TRBV20-1	-	TRBJ2-1	TRBD2	TGCAGTGCTAGTCCCGCTAGCGGGAGGCCTTTTTCCTACAATGAGCAGTTCTTC	CSASPASGRPFSYNEQFF
TRBV6-4	-	TRBJ2-1	TRBD2	TGTGCCATCTGGGGCAGGGAGGGGTACAATGAGCAGTTCTTC	CAIWGREGYNEQFF
TRBV4-2	few	TRBJ2-2	TRBD1	TGTGCCAGCAGCCCCCTCCCGACAGGGGGGAACACCGGGGAGCTGTTTTTT	CASSPLPTGGNTGELFF
TRBV9	-	TRBJ1-2	TRBD1	TGTGCCAGCAGCGACCGGGACAGGGGGCATGGCTACACCTTC	CASSDRDRGHGYTF
TRBV3-1/TRBV3-2	-	TRBJ2-3	-	TGTGCCAGCAGCCAAGATTTGCGGGGGCGCACAGATACGCAGTATTTT	CASSQDLRGRTDTQYF
TRBV4-2	-	TRBJ1-2	-	TGTGCCAGCAGCCAGACAGACCGTAACTATGGCTACACCTTC	CASSQTDRNYGYTF
TRBV24-1	-	TRBJ1-2	TRBD1	TGTGCCACCAGTGACGGGACAGGGGGCGATGGCTACACCTTC	CATSDGTGGDGYTF
TRBV6-2/TRBV6-3	-	TRBJ2-7	TRBD2	TGTGCCAGCAGTCGTCTAGCGGGAGGAATCTACGAGCAGTACTTC	CASSRLAGGIYEQYF
TRBV18	-	TRBJ1-6	TRBD1	TGTGCCAGCTCACCACCGGGACAGGGGTATTCACCCCTCCACTTT	CASSPPGQGYSPLHF
TRBV6-5	-	TRBJ1-4	-	TGTGCCAGCAGTTACTCGAACAGGTTTAATGAAAAACTGTTTTTT	CASSYSNRFNEKLFF
TRBV27	-	TRBJ2-7	-	TGTGCCAGCAGTTCGGCTAGGCAGCTACGAGAGCAGTACTTC	CASSSARQLREQYF
TRBV7-2	-	TRBJ2-4	TRBD2	TGTGCCAGCAGCAATAGCGGGGGGGCCGGCATTCAGTACTTC	CASSNSGGAGIQYF
TRBV7-2	-	TRBJ2-1	-	TGTGCCAGCAGCTCATTTGGACAGTCCTACAATGAGCAGTTCTTC	CASSSFGQSYNEQFF
TRBV27	-	TRBJ2-5	TRBD1	TGTGCCAGCAGTTTAATGACAGGGGGCAGGGAGACCCAGTACTTC	CASSLMTGGRETQYF
TRBV9	-	TRBJ1-2	TRBD1	TGTGCCAGCAGCCCTCACAGGGGCGGTGGCTACACCTTC	CASSPHRGGGYTF
TRBV6-2/TRBV6-3	-	TRBJ2-7	-	TGTGCCAGCAGTTCATATCCCAGACACATCAGCTCCTACGAGCAGTACTTC	CASSSYPRHISSYEQYF
TRBV3-1/TRBV3-2	-	TRBJ2-4	TRBD2	TGTGCCAGCAGCCAAGGGGGGGGGAGCAACATTCAGTACTTC	CASSQGGGSNIQYF
TRBV10-3	-	TRBJ2-2	TRBD2	TGTGCCATCAGAGCGGGGGTGGGGTTTGCCGGGGAGCTGTTTTTT	CAIRAGVGFAGELFF
TRBV9	-	TRBJ2-1	-	TGTGCCAGCAGCGTAGGGCGGGGAGCTAGCGCCTACAATGAGCAGTTCTTC	CASSVGRGASAYNEQFF
TRBV4-3	-	TRBJ2-3	-	TGCGCCAGCAGCCAAGATATTGGGCAGGGCGGCCCAGATACGCAGTATTTT	CASSQDIGQGGPDTQYF
TRBV6-5	-	TRBJ1-6	-	TGTGCCAGCAGAATCCCCGGAGGCAGGAGTTCACCCCTCCACTTT	CASRIPGGRSSPLHF
TRBV4-3	-	TRBJ2-7	-	TGCGCCAGCAGCCAAGATCGGCAGGGGACCCGCTACGAGCAGTACTTC	CASSQDRQGTRYEQYF
TRBV6-5	-	TRBJ2-4	-	TGTGCCAGCCACCCCGGACAGAGCAAAAACATTCAGTACTTC	CASHPGQSKNIQYF
TRBV7-3	-	TRBJ2-2	TRBD1	TGTGCCAGCAGCTTATCACGAGGGACAGGACAGAACACCGGGGAGCTGTTTTTT	CASSLSRGTGQNTGELFF
TRBV9	once	TRBJ1-4	TRBD1	TGTGCCAGCAGCGTAGCTTGGACAGGGGAAAAACTGTTTTTT	CASSVAWTGEKLFF
TRBV2	-	TRBJ1-1	-	TGTGCCAGCAGTGGTATCCTAAGGAACACTGAAGCTTTCTTT	CASSGILRNTEAFF
TRBV6-2/TRBV6-3	-	TRBJ1-2	TRBD1	TGTGCCAGCAGTTTGACAGGGGAATTACTCGGCTACACCTTC	CASSLTGELLGYTF
TRBV5-6	few	TRBJ1-5	TRBD1	TGTGCCAGCAGCGCGACAGGGTTCGGTCAGCCCCAGCATTTT	CASSATGFGQPQHF
TRBV6-5	-	TRBJ2-5	TRBD1	TGTGCCAGCAGTCCTACTTCGACAGGGGGAAAGACCCAGTACTTC	CASSPTSTGGKTQYF
TRBV6-6	-	TRBJ2-7	TRBD1	TGTGCCAGCAGCGGGACAGGAAGCTCCTACGAGCAGTACTTC	CASSGTGSSYEQYF
TRBV6-5	-	TRBJ1-6	-	TGTGCCAGCAGTTACTGGAGGGGAGCCCTCCACTTT	CASSYWRGALHF